The rows below give T cell receptor beta chains drawn from one sample of a study of cytomegalovirus exposure and HLA in healthy donors. The table came from immunoSEQ multiplex PCR; TCRdb's copy has only in-frame clones and leaves some out. The sample has 85,000 to 100,000 clones; about 83% are singletons. The material sequenced was PBMCs. These TCRs come from a female donor in good health and CMV-seropositive. Both conserved end residues are part of each CDR3. A D gene is named only where the DNA matches it firmly. Only some rows state a clone size, as once, few, many or a class for expanded clones.

clone_size: .
d_call: TRBD2
j_call: TRBJ2-7
v_call: TRBV6-6
cdr3_aa: CASRPFSGSLYEQYF
cdr3_nt: TGTGCCAGCAGACCTTTTAGCGGGAGTCTCTACGAGCAGTACTTC

clone_size: .
d_call: TRBD1
j_call: TRBJ1-6
v_call: TRBV5-6
cdr3_aa: CASSFTGAGSPLHF
cdr3_nt: TGTGCCAGCAGCTTCACAGGGGCCGGATCACCCCTCCACTTT

clone_size: .
d_call: .
j_call: TRBJ2-1
v_call: TRBV7-3
cdr3_aa: CASSPRLSSSYNEQFF
cdr3_nt: TGTGCCAGCAGCCCCCGGTTATCTAGCTCCTACAATGAGCAGTTCTTC

clone_size: .
d_call: .
j_call: TRBJ2-5
v_call: TRBV7-2
cdr3_aa: CASSPGPRETQYF
cdr3_nt: TGTGCCAGCAGCCCCGGCCCGCGGGAGACCCAGTACTTC

clone_size: once
d_call: .
j_call: TRBJ1-1
v_call: TRBV2
cdr3_aa: CASQVSTEAFF
cdr3_nt: TGTGCCAGCCAGGTGAGCACTGAAGCTTTCTTT

clone_size: .
d_call: TRBD1
j_call: TRBJ1-2
v_call: TRBV27
cdr3_aa: CASSLDRGVGGYTF
cdr3_nt: TGTGCCAGCAGTCTCGACAGGGGAGTTGGTGGCTACACCTTC

clone_size: .
d_call: TRBD2
j_call: TRBJ2-1
v_call: TRBV28
cdr3_aa: CASSSTRLAGNEQFF
cdr3_nt: TGTGCCAGCAGTTCTACCCGACTAGCAGGGAATGAGCAGTTCTTC

clone_size: .
d_call: .
j_call: TRBJ1-5
v_call: TRBV6-5
cdr3_aa: CASSYSSNNQPQHF
cdr3_nt: TGTGCCAGCAGTTACTCTTCCAACAATCAGCCCCAGCATTTT

clone_size: .
d_call: .
j_call: TRBJ2-5
v_call: TRBV30
cdr3_aa: CASIAEETQYF
cdr3_nt: TGTGCCTCGATAGCGGAAGAGACCCAGTACTTC

clone_size: .
d_call: TRBD2
j_call: TRBJ2-7
v_call: TRBV30
cdr3_aa: CAWSVQSVVSGRALSYEQYF
cdr3_nt: TGTGCCTGGAGTGTACAATCGGTGGTTAGCGGGAGGGCTCTCTCCTACGAGCAGTACTTC

clone_size: once
d_call: .
j_call: TRBJ1-5
v_call: TRBV7-9
cdr3_aa: CASSLGGNNQPQHF
cdr3_nt: TGTGCCAGCAGCTTAGGGGGCAACAATCAGCCCCAGCATTTT

clone_size: .
d_call: .
j_call: TRBJ2-7
v_call: TRBV11-2
cdr3_aa: CASSLKQGSPYEQYF
cdr3_nt: TGTGCCAGCAGCTTAAAGCAGGGTAGTCCCTACGAGCAGTACTTC

clone_size: .
d_call: .
j_call: TRBJ2-3
v_call: TRBV18
cdr3_aa: CASSPPSGNTDTQYF
cdr3_nt: TGTGCCAGCTCACCACCTAGCGGAAACACAGATACGCAGTATTTT

clone_size: .
d_call: .
j_call: TRBJ1-1
v_call: TRBV5-1
cdr3_aa: CASSLTAGNTEAFF
cdr3_nt: TGCGCCAGCAGCTTGACCGCCGGGAACACTGAAGCTTTCTTT